The clone carrying this T cell receptor beta chain was seen only a few times. The CDR3 runs 15 residues. V dropped 1 base and J dropped 7 bases, with 13 bases sitting between them. MiXCR, applied by TCRdb to the RACE reads, yields one record per CDR3 protein. In the table there are 150,000 to 200,000 distinct CDR3 sequences, approximately 30% of which are singletons. This sample stems from a study of human T cells and chemical hapten exposure. Time point defined: patch test 3, about 24 weeks after DPC sensitization. Treatment given: therapeutic diphenylcyclopropenone sensitization with weekly scalp DPC.

The V call is TRBV12-3 or TRBV12-4, the J call TRBJ1-4; D remains ambiguous. The specimen was whole blood, collected in connection with sensitization to the hapten diphenylcyclopropenone (DPC). The TCR comes from a young woman with alopecia areata. Some clones in this sample may be carry-over from other donors' samples. CDR3 DNA sequence: TGTGCCAGCAGTTTAGTGGGCACAGTACGTGAAAAACTGTTTTTT. Translated: CASSLVGTVREKLFF.